Listed below are T cell receptor beta chains from one sample, sequenced in a study of blood T cell repertoires in COVID-19. TCRdb's copy holds only in-frame clones and misses some; the assay was immunoSEQ multiplex PCR. The table includes 450,000 to 500,000 clones, 70% to 90% detected once. The sample consisted of peripheral blood. Receptors were obtained from a human donor in a cohort sampled during active COVID-19. CDR3s include the opening cysteine and the closing phenylalanine or tryptophan. Fields, in order: V gene, J gene, clone size, D gene, CDR3 length, CDR3 protein, CDR3 DNA. A D gene is named only where the DNA matches it firmly. Clone size is not always given. Where it is, it says once, few, many or a class for expanded clones.

v_gene: TRBV6-5
j_gene: TRBJ2-1
abundance: once
d_gene: TRBD2
len: 15
CDR3aa: CASSPSGRLDNEQFF
CDR3nt: TGTGCCAGCAGTCCGAGCGGGAGGTTGGACAATGAGCAGTTCTTC

v_gene: TRBV29-1
j_gene: TRBJ2-1
abundance: NA
d_gene: TRBD2
len: 13
CDR3aa: CSVGSGGHNEQFF
CDR3nt: TGCAGCGTAGGGAGCGGGGGACATAATGAGCAGTTCTTC

v_gene: TRBV6-5
j_gene: TRBJ1-2
abundance: NA
d_gene: TRBD1
len: 12
CDR3aa: CASPDRNYGYTF
CDR3nt: TGTGCCAGCCCGGACAGGAACTATGGCTACACCTTC

v_gene: TRBV24-1
j_gene: TRBJ1-2
abundance: NA
d_gene: TRBD1
len: 14
CDR3aa: CATRDGQGASGYTF
CDR3nt: TGTGCCACCAGGGACGGACAGGGGGCAAGTGGCTACACCTTC

v_gene: TRBV5-1
j_gene: TRBJ2-7
abundance: NA
d_gene: TRBD2
len: 16
CDR3aa: CASSLVSGSPTYEQYF
CDR3nt: TGCGCCAGCAGCTTGGTTAGCGGGAGTCCCACCTACGAGCAGTACTTC

v_gene: TRBV6-2/TRBV6-3
j_gene: TRBJ1-1
abundance: NA
d_gene: NA
len: 16
CDR3aa: CASSSPGGGGGTEAFF
CDR3nt: TGTGCCAGCAGTTCCCCCGGCGGAGGTGGCGGCACTGAAGCTTTCTTT

v_gene: TRBV6-5
j_gene: TRBJ1-5
abundance: NA
d_gene: TRBD1
len: 15
CDR3aa: CASSLSGQADQPQHF
CDR3nt: TGTGCCAGCAGTCTCTCGGGACAGGCAGATCAGCCCCAGCATTTT

v_gene: TRBV14
j_gene: TRBJ1-1
abundance: once
d_gene: NA
len: 15
CDR3aa: CASTLQGTQNTEAFF
CDR3nt: TGTGCCAGCACCCTGCAAGGGACACAGAACACTGAAGCTTTCTTT

v_gene: TRBV19
j_gene: TRBJ1-1
abundance: NA
d_gene: NA
len: 13
CDR3aa: CATGLTVNTEAFF
CDR3nt: TGTGCCACGGGGTTAACAGTGAACACTGAAGCTTTCTTT

v_gene: TRBV7-3
j_gene: TRBJ1-1
abundance: NA
d_gene: NA
len: 13
CDR3aa: CASRDSMNTEAFF
CDR3nt: TGTGCCAGCAGGGACAGCATGAACACTGAAGCTTTCTTT

v_gene: TRBV29-1
j_gene: TRBJ1-2
abundance: NA
d_gene: TRBD1
len: 12
CDR3aa: CSGRDRVDGYTF
CDR3nt: TGCAGCGGTCGGGACAGGGTGGATGGCTACACCTTC

v_gene: TRBV15
j_gene: TRBJ2-1
abundance: NA
d_gene: TRBD1
len: 13
CDR3aa: CATSRVTGGKQFF
CDR3nt: TGTGCCACCAGCAGAGTGACAGGGGGCAAGCAGTTCTTC

v_gene: TRBV12-5
j_gene: TRBJ2-1
abundance: NA
d_gene: NA
len: 17
CDR3aa: CASGLVPMRLGDNEQFF
CDR3nt: TGTGCTAGTGGTTTGGTACCTATGAGACTAGGGGATAATGAGCAGTTCTTC